The 7 T cell receptor beta chains given below trace back to one sample, sequenced in a study of CD8+ T cells in alopecia areata. Regarding treatment: oral pan-JAK inhibitor, 5-10 mg twice daily. Extracted RNA was reverse transcribed into cDNA, the sequencing template. Using immunoSEQ multiplex PCR, the repertoire was profiled, and TCRdb retains in-frame clones only, with some absent. Here the sample spans 200,000 or so clones, roughly 64% being singletons. Sequenced here: CD4+ T cells sorted from blood, sampled at week 24, from a patient treated with tofacitinib. These receptors were taken from a human donor with alopecia areata.

The V gene is TRBV5-1, the J gene TRBJ2-3; a weak D match, TRBD2 (6 bases). Germline loops: CDR1 SGHRS, CDR2 YFSETQ. The CDR3 is 17 amino acids. Trimming cost V 4 bases and J 2 bases, with 20 bases left between them. CDR3 loop: CASSVAGTGRPTDTQYF. CDR3 bases: TGCGCCAGCAGCGTGGCGGGCACCGGGAGACCCACAGATACGCAGTATTTT.

This clone was detected a few times. The chain links TRBV7-2 to TRBJ2-5; weak D call: TRBD2 (5 bases). V lost 0 bases, J lost 4 bases, and 9 bases lay in between. Germline V lookup: CDR1 SGHTA, CDR2 FQGNSA. The CDR3 totals 14 residues. DNA of the CDR3: TGTGCCAGCAGCTTAGCGGGAGCGGTAGAGACCCAGTACTTC. Translating it yields CASSLAGAVETQYF. Using reference TRBV7-2 and TRBJ2-5 for the parts outside the CDR3, the full variable domain is GAGVSQSPSNKVTEKGKDVELRCDPISGHTALYWYRQSLGQGLEFLIYFQGNSAPDKSGLPSDRFSAERTGGSVSTLTIQRTQQEDSAVYLCASSLAGAVETQYFGPGTRLLVL.

V is TRBV4-3 and J is TRBJ1-2, with D possibly matching TRBD1 (5 bases). The CDR3 spans 14 residues. Germline V gives CDR1 LGHNA, CDR2 YSLEER. The germline V and J ends were trimmed by 0 bases and 7 bases, with 12 bases remaining between them. The chain's CDR3 is CASSQEAGGGGYTF. The CDR3 DNA follows: TGCGCCAGCAGCCAAGAAGCGGGGGGAGGTGGCTACACCTTC.

This chain uses TRBV21-1 with TRBJ2-3; the DNA was not used to check the table's D call, TRBD2. TRBV21-1 is an annotated pseudogene. The CDR3 has 16 amino acids. The CDR3 is CASSKGRRVSTDTQYF. CDR3 in DNA: TGTGCCAGCAGCAAGGGTAGGCGGGTGAGCACAGATACGCAGTATTTT.

The V and J genes are TRBV27 and TRBJ2-3, with TRBD2 matching 10 bases. This CDR3 has 16 amino acids. V gave up 5 bases and J gave up 0 bases; unmatched junction bases: 5. Germline V gene sequence: CDR1 MNHEY, CDR2 SMNVEV (reference sequence). CDR3 sequence: CASSPRSGGSTDTQYF. Here the CDR3 DNA reads TGTGCCAGCAGTCCCCGTAGCGGGGGGAGCACAGATACGCAGTATTTT.

J is TRBJ2-3 and V is TRBV7-3; 7 bases are a match to TRBD2. V shed 1 base, J shed 3 bases, and the junction held 4 bases outside the gene matches. This CDR3 has 15 residues. Germline V gives CDR1 SGHTA, CDR2 FQGTGA. CDR3 sequence: CASSLMPSGTDTQYF. The CDR3 bases are TGTGCCAGCAGCTTAATGCCTAGCGGAACAGATACGCAGTATTTT.

The rearrangement links TRBV2 to TRBJ2-2, with D unclear. This CDR3 is 13 amino acids long. The V gene lost 3 bases and the J gene lost 0 bases, with 2 bases spanning the gap. Germline CDR1 reads SNHLY; CDR2 reads FYNNEI. The CDR3 DNA sequence: TGTGCCAGCAGTGATACGAACACCGGGGAGCTGTTTTTT. Amino acids: CASSDTNTGELFF.